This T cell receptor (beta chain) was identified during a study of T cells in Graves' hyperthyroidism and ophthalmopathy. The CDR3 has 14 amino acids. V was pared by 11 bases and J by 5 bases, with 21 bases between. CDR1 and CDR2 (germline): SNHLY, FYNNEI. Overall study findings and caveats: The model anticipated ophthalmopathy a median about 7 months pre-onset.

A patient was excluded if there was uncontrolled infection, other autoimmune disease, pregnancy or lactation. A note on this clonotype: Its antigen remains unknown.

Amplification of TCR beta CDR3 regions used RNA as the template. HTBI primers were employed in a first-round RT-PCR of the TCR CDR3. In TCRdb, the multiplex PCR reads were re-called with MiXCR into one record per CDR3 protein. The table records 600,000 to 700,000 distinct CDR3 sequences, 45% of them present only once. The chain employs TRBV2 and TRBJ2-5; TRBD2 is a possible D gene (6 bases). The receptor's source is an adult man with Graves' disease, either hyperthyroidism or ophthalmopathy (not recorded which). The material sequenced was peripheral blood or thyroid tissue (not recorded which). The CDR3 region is CAWRGLGPRETQYF. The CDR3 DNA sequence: TGTGCCTGGAGGGGCCTCGGGCCCCGGGAGACCCAGTACTTC. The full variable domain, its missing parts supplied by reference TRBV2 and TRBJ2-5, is EPEVTQTPSHQVTQMGQEVILRCVPISNHLYFYWYRQILGQKVEFLVSFYNNEISEKSEIFDDQFSVERPDGSNFTLKIRSTKLEDSAMYFCAWRGLGPRETQYFGPGTRLLVL.